This T cell receptor (beta chain) appears in the sequencing data of a study of blood T cells in healthy people across ages. Germline CDR1 is MNHEY and CDR2 is SVGAGI. V lost 5 bases to trimming and J lost 6 bases, with 11 bases between them. This CDR3 comprises 13 residues. It was with a sample-barcoded 5' primer and a J-beta primer mix that a second PCR of about 7 to 12 cycles was run. Each CDR3 protein is one row after TCRdb ran MiXCR on the 5' RACE reads. The sample has about 700,000 distinct CDR3 sequences, roughly 30% seen once. This clonotype has only a few counts. Sequenced sample: blood. The V and J genes are TRBV6-5 and TRBJ1-5; D remains ambiguous. The sequence was obtained from a woman of 80 years or more in good health. The CDR3 protein is CASSQTSVQPQHF. In nucleotides, the CDR3 is TGTGCCAGCAGTCAAACGAGCGTTCAGCCCCAGCATTTT.